This record concerns one TCR beta chain sequence. This entry belongs to a study of blood T cells in healthy people across ages. Alongside a J-beta primer mix, a sample-barcoded 5' primer served in a second PCR lasting about 7 to 12 cycles. MiXCR, applied by TCRdb to the 5' RACE reads, yields one record per CDR3 protein. Here the sample spans around 1,500,000 distinct CDR3 sequences, around two fifths being singletons. Healthy Caucasian individuals from Russia aged roughly 6 to 100 were enrolled as donors. The germline V and J ends were trimmed by 3 bases and 11 bases, with 16 bases remaining between them. CDR1 is MDHEN, CDR2 SYDVKM, per germline. This CDR3 has 13 amino acids.

The chain recombines TRBV28 with TRBJ2-5; D perhaps matches TRBD2 (5 bases). The source material was blood. The clonotype was recovered from a woman aged 18-29 years in good health. CDR3 DNA: TGTGCCAGCAGTTTGGGCGCCGTGGGAGAGCAGTACTTC. Translating gives CASSLGAVGEQYF.